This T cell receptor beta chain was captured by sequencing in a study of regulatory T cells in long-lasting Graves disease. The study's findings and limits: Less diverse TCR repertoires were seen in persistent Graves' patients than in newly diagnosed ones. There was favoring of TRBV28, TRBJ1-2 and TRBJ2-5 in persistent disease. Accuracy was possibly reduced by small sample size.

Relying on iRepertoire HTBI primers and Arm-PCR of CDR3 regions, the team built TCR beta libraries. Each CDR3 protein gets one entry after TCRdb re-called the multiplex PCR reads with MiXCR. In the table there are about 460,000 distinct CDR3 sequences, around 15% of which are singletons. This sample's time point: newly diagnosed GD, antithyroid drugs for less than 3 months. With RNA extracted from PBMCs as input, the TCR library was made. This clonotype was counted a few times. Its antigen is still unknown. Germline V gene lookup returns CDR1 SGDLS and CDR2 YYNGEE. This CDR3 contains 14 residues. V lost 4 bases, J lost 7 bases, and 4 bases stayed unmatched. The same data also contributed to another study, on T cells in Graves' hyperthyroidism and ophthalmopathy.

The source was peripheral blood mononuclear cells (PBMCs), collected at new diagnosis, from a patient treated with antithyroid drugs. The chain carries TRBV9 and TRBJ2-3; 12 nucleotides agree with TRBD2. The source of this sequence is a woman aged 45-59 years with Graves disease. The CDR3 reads CASSLAGGPNTQYF. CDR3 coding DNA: TGTGCCAGCAGCCTAGCGGGAGGGCCGAATACGCAGTATTTT.